A single sample is the source of the 7 T cell receptor beta chains below, sequenced in a study of tumor-infiltrating lymphocytes in primary liver carcinoma. TCR beta cDNA was reverse-transcribed from around 0.55 ug of total RNA. The reaction used a constant-region primer and ProtoScript II reverse transcriptase. ARM-PCR was slightly modified, and three nested multiplex PCR rounds with it gave rise to the TCR beta libraries. A C-beta reverse primer and TRBV1-TRBV30 forward primers served in each of the first two PCR rounds, at 10 cycles apiece. TCRdb recomputed calls from the multiplex PCR reads with MiXCR, one row per CDR3 protein. The sample consists of approximately 330,000 distinct CDR3 sequences, almost 65% of them appearing once. Out of unsorted whole blood came the blood RNA, and germline DNA was extracted as well. Sequencing was performed on peripheral blood. The origin of the receptors is a man aged 40-50 years with primary liver carcinoma and hepatitis B virus infection.

Regarding this clonotype: This CDR3 fails to terminate in the conserved phenylalanine or tryptophan, so it likely reflects a read error. V gene TRBV11-2 combines with J gene TRBJ2-3; D is undetermined. V lost 8 bases, J lost 3 bases, and 12 bases lay in between. This CDR3 region has 13 residues. Looked up from germline, CDR1 is SGHAT and CDR2 is FQNNGV. The CDR3 loop is CASGSWVTDTQYL. DNA for the CDR3: TGTGCCAGCGGCAGTTGGGTTACAGATACGCAGTATCTT.

As for this clonotype: It may be a read error: a sequence one base away is much more abundant. V gene TRBV7-8 combines with J gene TRBJ2-1; D is ambiguous. The CDR3 covers 13 residues. CDR1 is SGHVS and CDR2 is FQNEAQ in the germline V gene. For the CDR3, the DNA is TGTGCCGGCAGCATCCGGGCCCACAATGAGCAGTTCTTC. Amino acids: CAGSIRAHNEQFF.

Regarding this clonotype: It is unclear where the CDR3 begins or ends on the DNA, so no DNA is shown, and the CDR3 is as TCRdb lists it. The CDR3 here is CANSSLWGQGSYEQYF. The chain recombines TRBV11-2 with TRBJ2-7; TRBD1, the table's D call, was not compared with the DNA. Both ends counted, the CDR3 spans 16 residues. Germline CDR1 and CDR2: SGHAT and FQNNGV.

As to this clonotype: A junction boundary mismatches the germline segment, possibly from a read error. The chain uses TRBV6-5 and TRBJ2-3; D is possibly TRBD2 (7 bases). The length of the CDR3 is 16 residues. Germline values: CDR1 MNHEY, CDR2 SVGAGI. In DNA, the CDR3 is TGTGCCTGCAGTTACCCTGGGGGGGGCACCACAGATACGCAGTATTTT. This translates into CACSYPGGGTTDTQYF.

CDR3 in amino acids: CASSGLSTARYGYTF. The CDR3 DNA reads TGTGCCAGCAGCGGATTAAGTACAGCGCGCTATGGCTACACCTTC. The gene calls are TRBV11-2 and TRBJ1-2; no firm D call. Germline V gene data show CDR1 as SGHAT and CDR2 as FQNNGV. The length of the CDR3 is 15 residues. Deletions cut 5 bases from V and 4 bases from J, with 17 bases between.

A word on this clonotype: The junction departs from germline at one end; a sequencing error may be responsible. The J gene is TRBJ2-4, the V gene TRBV11-2; tentatively, D is TRBD2 (6 bases). Germline lookup yields CDR1 SGHAT and CDR2 FQNNGV. The CDR3 spans 16 residues. In nucleotides, the CDR3 is TGTGCCAGTAGCTTAGCGGTCGAGTTAGCCAAAAACATTCAGCACTTC. Its translation: CASSLAVELAKNIQHF. The variable domain in full, with the rest retrieved from reference TRBV11-2 and TRBJ2-4, is EAGVAQSPRYKIIEKRQSVAFWCNPISGHATLYWYQQILGQGPKLLIQFQNNGVVDDSQLPKDRFSAERLKGVDSTLKIQPAKLEDSAVYLCASSLAVELAKNIQHFGAGTRLSVL.

The chain employs TRBV12-3 or TRBV12-4 and TRBJ2-7; unclear D gene. With 2 bases removed from V and 2 bases from J, the gap between germline ends came to 13 bases. This CDR3 region has 15 residues. In nucleotides, the CDR3 is TGTGCCAGCAGTTTATTCGGGTGTTCAACCTACGAGCAGTACTTC. This codes for CASSLFGCSTYEQYF.